A single sample gave rise to the 4 T cell receptor beta chains below, sequenced in a study of vaccination and CD4 T cells after COVID-19. Their antigen targets remain unknown. Treatment defined: approximately 9-day PBMC culture with coronavirus spike peptide pools or control peptides (ViraFEST assay). CD4+ T cells that had been cultured provided DNA sequenced with the Oncomine TCR Beta short-read assay. TCRdb re-called the PCR reads through MiXCR, storing one row per CDR3 protein. The profile shows over 15,000 distinct CDR3 sequences, under 40% of them singletons. The sequenced material came from cultured CD4+ T cells from blood. These receptors all come from a human donor with COVID-19.

The chain recombines TRBV10-1 with TRBJ1-3; tentative D call: TRBD1 (5 bases). V was trimmed by 7 bases and J by 0 bases, leaving 13 bases between them. This CDR3 has 15 amino acids. CDR1 WNHNN and CDR2 SYGVQD come from the germline V gene (reference sequence). CDR3 protein: CASTRDGRSGNTIYF. The CDR3 DNA is TGCGCCAGCACTAGGGACGGACGCTCTGGAAACACCATATATTTT.

About this clonotype itself: An end of the junction differs from the germline gene, which may be a read error. This chain uses TRBV7-9 with TRBJ1-3; D gene ambiguous. Germline CDR1 is SEHNR and CDR2 is FQNEAQ (reference sequence). The CDR3 sequence is 14 residues long. Here the CDR3 DNA reads TGTGCCGGCAGCTTCTCAGCAACCGGAAACACCATATATTTT. It codes for CAGSFSATGNTIYF.

This sequence joins TRBV6-4 and TRBJ1-1, with 7 bases that match TRBD1. Germline V gene sequence: CDR1 MRHNA, CDR2 SNTAGT. The CDR3 is 14 residues long. V dropped 6 bases and J dropped 8; count of bases not matched to a gene: 12. This CDR3 reads CASSRDSNREEAFF. For the CDR3, the DNA is TGTGCCAGCAGCCGGGACAGCAACCGTGAGGAAGCTTTCTTT.

The table lists this clonotype with a count of one. The rearrangement links TRBV5-4 to TRBJ2-5; D could derive from TRBD1 or TRBD2 (5 bases each). Trimming shortened V by 2 bases and J by 1 base, and 15 bases separated the two germline ends. Germline CDR1 SGHNT, CDR2 YYREEE (reference sequence). The CDR3 runs to 16 residues. The DNA for the CDR3 is TGTGCCAGCAGCTTCTTCGACATCGGGGCCCAAGAGACCCAGTACTTC. Translation: CASSFFDIGAQETQYF.